This is a list of T cell receptor beta chains from one sample in a study of metastatic and nonmetastatic thyroid tumors. TCRdb re-called clones from the PCR reads using MiXCR. The top ten clones hold around 59% of a sample with approximately 12,000 clones, more than 20% of them seen once. The sample comprised blood. The source is a male donor with papillary thyroid cancer or a benign thyroid nodule (not recorded which). Some clones in this sample may be carry-over from other donors' samples. Each CDR3 is given with its conserved first and last residue. Fields, in order: D gene, V gene, J gene, CDR3 protein. The D gene is left open where the match is weak.

NA	TRBV9	TRBJ2-3	CASSVIGRASTDTQYF
TRBD1	TRBV5-6	TRBJ1-2	CASSGGGSYTF
NA	TRBV12-3/TRBV12-4	TRBJ1-5	CASSLSQPQHF
NA	TRBV7-2	TRBJ2-7	CASSFSYEQYF
NA	TRBV7-7	TRBJ2-1	CASSPEAGSYNEQFF
NA	TRBV9	TRBJ2-7	CASSVEATRGYEQYF
TRBD1	TRBV19	TRBJ2-6	CASSTGTGEGRANVLTF
NA	TRBV7-3	TRBJ2-3	CASSFQGTDTQYF
TRBD1	TRBV6-2/TRBV6-3	TRBJ1-6	CASSYVGQSNSPLHF
TRBD2	TRBV6-4	TRBJ2-6	CASSLTSAGSGANVLTF
TRBD2	TRBV11-2	TRBJ2-1	CASSLVSSGGAEQFF
NA	TRBV15	TRBJ2-7	CATSPDPASRYEQYF
NA	TRBV7-8	TRBJ1-5	CASSLGRQAPSNQPQHF
TRBD1	TRBV20-1	TRBJ2-7	CSARGQGEVNEQYF
NA	TRBV5-4	TRBJ1-5	CASSLTQWGDQPQHF
NA	TRBV6-4	TRBJ2-2	CASSVGDTGELFF
NA	TRBV7-3	TRBJ1-1	CASSLLGIGEAFF
NA	TRBV19	TRBJ2-5	CASSIGGRETQYF
NA	TRBV5-1	TRBJ2-7	CASSLRGEAYEQYF
TRBD2	TRBV3-1	TRBJ2-1	CASSSPGLVGEQFF
NA	TRBV12-3/TRBV12-4	TRBJ1-4	CASSPSEKLFF
NA	TRBV3-1	TRBJ2-5	CASSQDNGGRETQYF
TRBD1	TRBV7-2	TRBJ2-2	CASSNDRVVTGELFF
NA	TRBV20-1	TRBJ2-7	CSARVRDYEQYF
NA	TRBV19	TRBJ1-2	CASESVSIGGYTF